This T cell receptor beta chain derives from a study of PD-1 blockade in classical Hodgkin lymphoma. Findings of the study overall: Reported findings placed baseline TCR diversity lower in newly diagnosed patients (compared with healthy donors). By C4D1, diversity of CD4+ TCRs had risen significantly, whereas that of CD8+ TCRs had not.

Of note for this clone: Its antigen is not known.

All trial patients relapsed after autologous stem cell transplantation. V was trimmed by 6 bases and J by 6 bases, leaving 8 bases between them. The CDR3 has 11 amino acids. In germline, CDR1 is LNHDA, CDR2 SQIVND (reference sequence). Sequencing used immunoSEQ multiplex PCR; TCRdb keeps in-frame clones, though not all of them. The sample shows about 110,000 clones, roughly 87% of them seen only once. The TCR originated in a human donor with classical Hodgkin lymphoma. Sequences were derived from peripheral blood mononuclear cells (PBMCs), sampled before the second cycle of nivolumab. J is TRBJ1-1 and V is TRBV19, with D hard to call. CDR3 nucleotide sequence: TGTGCCAGTAGGTTGGGATCTGAAGCTTTCTTT. Its protein product is CASRLGSEAFF.